Listed below are T cell receptor beta chains from one sample, sequenced in a study of beta chain features in type 1 diabetes. Data came from immunoSEQ multiplex PCR; TCRdb stores just in-frame clones and leaves some out. This table has 250,000 to 350,000 clones, around 15% appearing once. The specimen was central memory CD4+ T cells from blood. These receptors came from a man in his thirties or forties in good health. Each CDR3 is given with its conserved first and last residue. Each record gives: D gene, CDR3 length, J gene, clone size, V gene, CDR3 protein, CDR3 DNA. A D gene is named only where the DNA matches it firmly. The size of a clone is reported for some rows only, either as once, few or many, or as a class for expanded clones.

>NA|13|TRBJ1-3|NA|TRBV29-1
CSVGSSSGNTIYF
TGCAGCGTTGGGTCTAGCTCTGGAAACACCATATATTTT
>TRBD1|15|TRBJ2-2|many|TRBV19
CASSIARTGAGELFF
TGTGCCAGTAGTATAGCTCGGACAGGGGCCGGGGAGCTGTTTTTT
>NA|14|TRBJ2-2|NA|TRBV5-1
CASSLASTTGELFF
TGCGCCAGCAGCTTGGCTTCCACCACCGGGGAGCTGTTTTTT
>NA|17|TRBJ2-2|NA|TRBV27
CASSNGQLHTNTGELFF
TGTGCCAGCAGTAATGGACAGTTACACACCAACACCGGGGAGCTGTTTTTT
>NA|15|TRBJ1-4|NA|TRBV4-2
CASSQENTRNEKLFF
TGTGCCAGCAGCCAAGAAAACACTCGTAATGAAAAACTGTTTTTT
>NA|15|TRBJ1-2|NA|TRBV6-1
CASSSTGVQGDGYTF
TGTGCCAGCAGTTCCACCGGTGTTCAGGGCGATGGCTACACCTTC
>NA|16|TRBJ2-1|NA|TRBV11-3
CASSPQPGLTYNEQFF
TGTGCCAGCAGCCCACAGCCGGGACTCACCTACAATGAGCAGTTCTTC
>NA|15|TRBJ2-1|few|TRBV10-3
CAISEGASSYNEQFF
TGTGCCATCAGTGAGGGGGCCAGCTCCTACAATGAGCAGTTCTTC
>NA|11|TRBJ2-5|NA|TRBV2
CASKVGETQYF
TGTGCCAGCAAGGTCGGGGAGACCCAGTACTTC
>TRBD1|13|TRBJ1-2|NA|TRBV10-3
CAISQGQAYGYTF
TGTGCCATCAGCCAGGGACAGGCCTATGGCTACACCTTC
>NA|13|TRBJ2-5|few|TRBV6-1
CASNQAGRGTQYF
TGTGCCAGCAACCAGGCGGGGCGTGGGACCCAGTACTTC
>NA|15|TRBJ1-2|few|TRBV18
CASSPPGITNYGYTF
TGTGCCAGCTCCCCTCCGGGGATAACTAACTATGGCTACACCTTC
>NA|15|TRBJ1-1|few|TRBV25-1
CASSGSARAGTEAFF
TGTGCCAGCAGTGGGTCAGCCCGCGCGGGCACTGAAGCTTTCTTT
>NA|14|TRBJ2-3|few|TRBV11-2
CASSLDRQSDTQYF
TGTGCCAGCAGCTTAGATCGACAGTCAGATACGCAGTATTTT
>TRBD1|15|TRBJ2-1|NA|TRBV13
CASSLGTGRNNEQFF
TGTGCCAGCAGCTTAGGGACAGGGAGAAACAATGAGCAGTTCTTC
>NA|15|TRBJ1-1|few|TRBV19
CASSQIREGNTEAFF
TGTGCCAGTAGTCAAATCCGGGAGGGGAACACTGAAGCTTTCTTT
>NA|15|TRBJ2-7|few|TRBV5-1
CASSLLWGSAYEQYF
TGCGCCAGCAGCTTGCTATGGGGCTCAGCCTACGAGCAGTACTTC
>NA|13|TRBJ2-5|NA|TRBV5-1
CASRWGSQETQYF
TGCGCCAGCAGATGGGGATCCCAAGAGACCCAGTACTTC
>NA|15|TRBJ1-1|many|TRBV6-6
CASTRPGVRDTEAFF
TGTGCCAGCACCCGACCCGGAGTAAGGGACACTGAAGCTTTCTTT
>NA|15|TRBJ2-5|few|TRBV7-2
CASSLLGGAQETQYF
TGTGCCAGCAGCTTATTGGGGGGGGCCCAGGAGACCCAGTACTTC
>NA|13|TRBJ2-7|NA|TRBV25-1
CASSGLATYEQYF
TGTGCCAGCAGTGGCCTAGCTACCTACGAGCAGTACTTC
>NA|15|TRBJ2-1|few|TRBV18
CASSSRGARYNEQFF
TGTGCCAGCTCCAGTAGGGGGGCTCGCTACAATGAGCAGTTCTTC